This T cell receptor (beta chain) is drawn from a study of shared clonotypes between healthy human individuals. General observations from the study: Despite large depth, sorted-subset datasets appeared incompletely sequenced.

This clone is a singleton in its sample. The antigen remains undetermined. As handled by the study authors: Sequence data from immunoSEQ were junction-only and lacked quality scores; consequently, filtering differed. Sequencing used immunoSEQ multiplex PCR; TCRdb keeps in-frame clones, though not all of them. The V and J calls and clone size are taken from that table; D and trimming were inferred from the DNA. The sample shows fewer than 1.8 million clones, 98% of them seen only once. Every contributor of samples was a Caucasian grown-up residing in Nashville, Tennessee. Germline CDR1 and CDR2: SNHLY and FYNNEI. The CDR3 sequence is 14 residues long. Trimming removed 9 bases from V and 6 bases from J, with 19 bases in between.

The clonotype originates from a man aged 25 to 45 in good health. Sequenced material: naive CD4+ T cells sorted from blood. The subset is: CD45RA+ positively selected. The chain couples TRBV2 to TRBJ2-3; the D gene is possibly TRBD2 (6 bases). The CDR3 DNA follows: TGTGCCAGTACGGGACTCGCTAACGCGGATACGCAGTATTTT. This gives the protein CASTGLANADTQYF. The full variable domain, completed using reference TRBV2 and TRBJ2-3, is EPEVTQTPSHQVTQMGQEVILRCVPISNHLYFYWYRQILGQKVEFLVSFYNNEISEKSEIFDDQFSVERPDGSNFTLKIRSTKLEDSAMYFCASTGLANADTQYFGPGTRLTVL.